This T cell receptor beta chain came from a study of T cell repertoires in cytomegalovirus infection. Ten or more counts support this clonotype. V lost 5 bases and J lost 2; bases outside the gene matches: 6. The CDR3 contains 14 residues. Germline V CDR1 and CDR2: MNHNS, SASEGT. TCRdb itself ran the reads through MiXCR, one entry per CDR3 protein. The table has 200,000 to 300,000 distinct CDR3 sequences, 9% to 15% seen once. The V gene is TRBV6-1, the J gene TRBJ2-7; 7 bases are shared with TRBD2. Material: PBMCs. This clonotype originated in a human donor in good health (CMV status not recorded). Some clones in this sample may be carry-over from other donors' samples. As DNA, the CDR3 is TGTGCCAGCAGTCTTTATGGACTAGCCTACGAGCAGTACTTC. It is translated as CASSLYGLAYEQYF.